This T cell receptor (beta chain) derives from a study of CD8+CD57+ T cells in acquired aplastic anemia. Whole-study context: An average of 3.2 ug of DNA was obtained from sorted CD4+ and CD8+ cells.

The sequenced patients had an expansion of CD8+CD57+ cells seen by flow cytometry. The template for TCR beta VDJ and CDR3 sequence profiling was genomic DNA. Via MiXCR, TCRdb re-called the reads, giving one row per CDR3 protein. The sample includes under 350,000 distinct CDR3 sequences, about 50% of them seen just once. The V and J ends lost 8 bases and 9 bases, in that order; junction bases with no gene match: 6. Germline loops: CDR1 LGHDT, CDR2 YNNKEL (reference sequence). The CDR3 has 13 residues. The TCR was taken from a human donor with aplastic anemia. The chain uses TRBV3-1 and TRBJ2-1; 11 bases align to TRBD1. Sequencing was done on a sample of sorted CD4+, CD8+, or CD8+CD57+ T cells (not recorded which) from PBMCs. CDR3 in DNA: TGTGCCAGCGGACAGGGGGCGAGTACTGAGCAGTTCTTC. The encoded protein is CASGQGASTEQFF.